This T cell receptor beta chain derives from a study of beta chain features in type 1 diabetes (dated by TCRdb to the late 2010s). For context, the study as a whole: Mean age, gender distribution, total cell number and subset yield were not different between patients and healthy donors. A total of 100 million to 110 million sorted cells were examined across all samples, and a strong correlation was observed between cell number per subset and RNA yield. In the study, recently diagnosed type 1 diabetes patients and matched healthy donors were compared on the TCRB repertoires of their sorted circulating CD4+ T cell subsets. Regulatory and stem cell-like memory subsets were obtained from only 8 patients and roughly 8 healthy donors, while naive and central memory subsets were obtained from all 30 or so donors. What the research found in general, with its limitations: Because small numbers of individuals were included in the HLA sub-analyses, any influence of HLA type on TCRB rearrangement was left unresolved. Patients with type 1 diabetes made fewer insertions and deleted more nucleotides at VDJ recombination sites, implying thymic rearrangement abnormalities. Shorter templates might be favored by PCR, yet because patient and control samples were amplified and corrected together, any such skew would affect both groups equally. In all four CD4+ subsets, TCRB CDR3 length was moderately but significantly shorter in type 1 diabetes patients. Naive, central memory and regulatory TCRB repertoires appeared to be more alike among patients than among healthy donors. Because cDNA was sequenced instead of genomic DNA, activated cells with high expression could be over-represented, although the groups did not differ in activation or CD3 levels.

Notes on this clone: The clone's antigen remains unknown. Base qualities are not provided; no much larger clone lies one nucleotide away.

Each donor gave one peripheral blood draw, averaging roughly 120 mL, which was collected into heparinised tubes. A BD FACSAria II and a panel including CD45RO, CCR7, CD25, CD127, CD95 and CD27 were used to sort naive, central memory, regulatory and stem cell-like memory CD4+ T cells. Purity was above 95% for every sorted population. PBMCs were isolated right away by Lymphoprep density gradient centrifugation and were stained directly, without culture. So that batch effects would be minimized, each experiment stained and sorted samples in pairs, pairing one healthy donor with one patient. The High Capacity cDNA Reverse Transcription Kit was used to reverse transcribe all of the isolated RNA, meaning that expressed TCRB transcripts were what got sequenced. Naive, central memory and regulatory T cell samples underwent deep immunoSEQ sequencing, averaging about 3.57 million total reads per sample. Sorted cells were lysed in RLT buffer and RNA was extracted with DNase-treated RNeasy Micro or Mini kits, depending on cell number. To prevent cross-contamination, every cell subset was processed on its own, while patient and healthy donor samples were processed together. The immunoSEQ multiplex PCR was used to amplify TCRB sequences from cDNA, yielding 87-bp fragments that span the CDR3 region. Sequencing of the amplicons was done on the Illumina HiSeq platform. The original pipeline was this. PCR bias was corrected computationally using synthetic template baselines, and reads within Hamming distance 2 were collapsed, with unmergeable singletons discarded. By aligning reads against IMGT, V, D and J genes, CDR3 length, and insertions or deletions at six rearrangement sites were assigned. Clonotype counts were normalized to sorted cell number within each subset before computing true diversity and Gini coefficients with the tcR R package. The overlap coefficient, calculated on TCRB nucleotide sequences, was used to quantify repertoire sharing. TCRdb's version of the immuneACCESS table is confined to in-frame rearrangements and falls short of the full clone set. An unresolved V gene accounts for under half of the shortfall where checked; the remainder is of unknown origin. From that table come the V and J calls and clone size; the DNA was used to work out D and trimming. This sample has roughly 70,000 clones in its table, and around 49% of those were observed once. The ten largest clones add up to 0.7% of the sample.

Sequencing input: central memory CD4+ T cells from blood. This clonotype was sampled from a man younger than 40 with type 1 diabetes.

The DNA sequence is TGTGCCAGCAGCCGGGACAGGGGTGGGACTGAAGCTTTCTTT. This is translated as CASSRDRGGTEAFF. The chain employs TRBV4-2 and TRBJ1-1, and 10 junction bases match TRBD1. In the germline V gene, CDR1 corresponds to LGHNA and CDR2 to YNFKEQ. The CDR3 numbers 14 residues from cysteine through phenylalanine. The entry retains the CDR3 DNA only, 42 bases that are in frame from base 1. For this chain, trimming is 4 bases at the V end and 5 bases at the J end, and the number of junction bases without a gene match is 4.